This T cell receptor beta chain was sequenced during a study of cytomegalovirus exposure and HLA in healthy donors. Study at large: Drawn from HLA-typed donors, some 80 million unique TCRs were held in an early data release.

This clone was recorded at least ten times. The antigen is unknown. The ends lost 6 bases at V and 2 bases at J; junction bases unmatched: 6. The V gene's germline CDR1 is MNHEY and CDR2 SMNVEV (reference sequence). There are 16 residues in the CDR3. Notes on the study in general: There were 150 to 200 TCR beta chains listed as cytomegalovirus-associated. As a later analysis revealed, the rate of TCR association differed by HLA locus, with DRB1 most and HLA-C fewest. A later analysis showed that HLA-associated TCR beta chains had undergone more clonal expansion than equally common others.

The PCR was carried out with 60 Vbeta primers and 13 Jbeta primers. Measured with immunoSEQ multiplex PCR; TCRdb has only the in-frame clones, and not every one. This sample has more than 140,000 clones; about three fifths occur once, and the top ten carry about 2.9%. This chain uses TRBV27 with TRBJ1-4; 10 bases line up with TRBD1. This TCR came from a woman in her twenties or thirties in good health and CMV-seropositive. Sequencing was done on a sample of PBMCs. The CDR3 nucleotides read TGTGCCAGCAGGGGCGACAGGGGGCGGACTAATGAAAAACTGTTTTTT. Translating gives CASRGDRGRTNEKLFF.